This T cell receptor beta chain was retrieved from a study of cytomegalovirus exposure and HLA in healthy donors (dated by TCRdb to the late 2010s). About the study as a whole: In an earlier analysis of around 540 of the donors, 276 Gb of sequence data and roughly 100 million unique TCR beta sequences from about 180 million T cells were reported. Among under 450 genotyped donors of the cohort, an average of approximately 240,000 unique TCR beta nucleotide sequences were sequenced per donor, roughly 20% of them non-productive. A later genetic analysis used genome-wide SNP genotypes for about 60% of the roughly 670 donors, treating that subset as a discovery cohort. In the later analysis, no new phenotypic data were used to find candidate immune exposures; instead, reliance was placed on TCR beta sequences and their occurrence across donors. Every repertoire in the discovery cohort had been generated on one and the same sequencing platform. Among the roughly 400 genotyped donors, around 79% belonged to the genetic ancestry cluster associated with self-reported Caucasian donors. Donor age, sex, ethnicity and CMV serostatus were compiled together with the repertoire data. The study profiled the T cell repertoires of approximately 700 subjects by immunosequencing and related them to cytomegalovirus serostatus. The study was designed to test whether signatures of past pathogen exposure could be identified by cataloging public T cell receptors. Five DR-DQ haplotypes were handled as single units for association and clustering, since linkage in the cohort was strong. An earlier analysis of roughly 600 of the donors used high-throughput TCR beta sequencing to judge whether each TCR beta V gene segment behaved as functional or pseudogenic. An early release that covered some 630 HLA-typed donors contained approximately 320 gigabases of sequencing data and approximately 85 million unique TCR sequences. The number of donors typed differed by locus, with about 629-630 for A, B, C, DRB1 and DQB1, around 520 for DQA1, 600 to 610 for DPA1, and around 450 for DPB1. To study patterns of TCR occurrence, a later analysis re-analyzed previously published TCR beta repertoires from 650 to 750 donors and added high-resolution HLA genotyping. To predict cytomegalovirus infection status, the study brought together high-throughput TCR immunosequencing, statistical association of individual TCRs with disease status, and machine learning. Along with the roughly 670-subject first cohort, a separate validation cohort of over a hundred different subjects was used. HLA typing covered class I and class II loci at four-digit resolution. Study-wide conclusions, independent of this receptor: According to a later genetic analysis, donors in an Asian-associated ancestry cluster had fewer N-insertions in productive TCRs than the approximately 630-donor mean. Strong co-occurrence of HLA alleles, especially DR and DQ, made assigning TCR associations to individual alleles difficult. Only TCR beta chains were sequenced in this cohort, and the absence of alpha or paired-chain data limited detectable features. According to the authors, the approach could potentially be generalized to other disease states and immunological phenotypes. An earlier analysis of several hundred of the donors showed that most TCR beta V segments appeared in productive rearrangements either about 87% or about 30% of the time, which broadly matched IMGT annotations. Roughly uniform sequencing depth across donors was assumed in presence/absence analyses, although this assumption may not hold. A cluster of highly shared sequence variants was judged likely to be a technical artifact of the sequencing pipeline. Compared with equally common non-associated chains, HLA-associated TCR beta chains in a later analysis were more clonally expanded and had lower generation probabilities. Linkage disequilibrium might explain the correlated functional status among segregating V segments, but an unknown experimental factor could not be ruled out. The only immune exposure information available for the cohort was CMV serostatus. In a later analysis, most CMV-associated TCR beta chains were found to appear HLA-restricted, with HLA associations seemingly driven largely by CMV exposure. Several of the top co-occurrence clusters appeared to be linked to parvovirus B19, influenza, CMV and Epstein-Barr virus, according to a later analysis. Most TCR sequences were observed very rarely across donors, whereas some public TCRs were present in many individuals. A further reported finding was that TCR beta sequences accurately predicted the HLA-A and HLA-B alleles for most subjects in the first cohort. V-gene and J-gene trimming of TCR beta chains was associated with a missense DCLRE1C variant in a later genetic analysis, and the association was replicated in an independent cohort. Some IMGT-functional V segments, including TRBV6-2 and TRBV6-3, could not be distinguished by the 87-base-pair reads and were therefore excluded. At a false discovery rate of 0.05, a later analysis linked about 16,000 TCR beta sequences to specific HLA alleles. Cytomegalovirus status was reported to be diagnosed by the classifier with high specificity and sensitivity in both the original and validation cohorts. In a later analysis, TCR association rates were found to vary across HLA loci, with the most associated TCRs seen for DRB1 alleles and the fewest for HLA-C alleles. Because HLA typing was missing for some donors at each locus, association tests included only the typed subset. In vitro tests confirmed that three of the cytomegalovirus-associated TCR beta chains recognize cytomegalovirus antigens. The study listed 150 to 200 TCR beta chains as associated with cytomegalovirus. The earlier analysis of 587 of the donors excluded seventeen rarely observed V segments, including chromosome 9 orphons, because counts were too low.

As concerns this clone: Its antigen remains undetermined. The record has no base qualities; no much larger clone is one base away.

The library was made by the immunoSEQ multiplex PCR assay. A mixture of 60 forward primers for TCR Vbeta segments and 13 reverse primers for TCR Jbeta segments was used in the multiplex PCR. The CDR3 region of rearranged TCR beta genes was amplified from genomic DNA with a multiplex PCR assay. The amplified TCR beta libraries were sequenced on the Illumina HiSeq System as 87-base-pair reads. As for the original processing: In a later analysis, some 80 million unique TCR beta chains were counted across the approximately 640 repertoires, and around 10 million of these chains were shared by at least two donors. Raw reads were error-corrected and collapsed into unique sequences with a nearest-neighbor algorithm that merged closely related sequences to remove PCR and sequencing errors. To assign V, D and J gene segments, CDR3 sequences were aligned to IMGT reference sequences. For a sequence to be retained, a match of at least six nucleotides was required to both a V gene segment and a J gene segment. A rearrangement was called productive if the CDR3 had no stop codons and remained in frame with V and J, and every other rearrangement was called non-productive. Following IMGT convention, CDR3 was defined as the stretch from the second conserved V-encoded cysteine to the conserved J-encoded phenylalanine. Sequences without an unambiguous match to a single V gene segment were excluded from the earlier analysis of 450 to 650 of the donors. An earlier analysis of some 610 of the donors called V segments functional above 56.7% productive rearrangements and segregating when the between-donor standard deviation exceeded 5%. A statistical classification framework was built for diagnosing cytomegalovirus status from the catalog of TCR beta chain sequences. In a later analysis, TCR nucleotide sequences were compared against IMGT/GENE-DB human TR gene sequences so that V and J genes could be assigned. Using the TCRdist pipeline, a later analysis assigned CDR3 sequences along with most-parsimonious VDJ recombination scenarios. In a later analysis, each TCR beta chain was defined by its CDR3 amino acid sequence together with its V-gene family, and reads without a unique V-gene family were excluded. A later analysis removed 550 to 700 highly shared, low-generation-probability nucleotide sequences to deal with suspected cross-contamination and a sequencing artifact. A later analysis calculated a clonal expansion index for each public chain from normalized within-repertoire ranks of inferred template counts. Generation probabilities in a later analysis came from a VDJ recombination model fitted to out-of-frame rearrangements, and those results were checked against IGoR. Hypergeometric tests were used in a later analysis to score TCR-TCR, TCR-HLA and TCR-CMV co-occurrence, with a repertoire-size bias correction applied to the TCR pairs. A later analysis estimated false discovery rates by permuting HLA or CMV assignments 20 times. A later analysis grouped co-occurring TCRs with DBSCAN, adding TCRdist sequence similarity when clustering within HLA-allele-positive subsets. For co-occurrence clustering, repertoires with fewer than 30,000 or more than 120,000 public chains were excluded, along with five or six repertoires with anomalous nucleotide sharing. TCRdb re-hosts the immuneACCESS table, in-frame sequences only. Its copies lack some clones; in the studies checked, an unresolved V gene accounts for under half of them, and the cause for the rest is not known. V, J and clone size are taken as reported in that table, and D and trimming were inferred from the DNA itself. This sample has about 120,000 clones in its table, and around 77% of those were observed once. The ten largest account for about 5.4% of the sample.

The cohort was made up of approximately 670 healthy bone marrow donors. Cohort members were all nominally healthy when sampled, although unrecorded immune exposures were likely present. The donor tested CMV seropositive, placing the donor among the approximately 290 seropositive members of the cohort. A peripheral blood sample was collected from each donor, and TCR beta sequencing was performed on peripheral blood mononuclear cells. Genomic DNA extraction from the blood cell samples was performed with the Qiagen DNeasy Blood Extraction Kit. V loses 3 bases of germline sequence and J loses 0 bases, and the interval between the two ends is 6 bases. The CDR3, cysteine through phenylalanine, is 15 amino acids long. Of all the DNA, just the CDR3 is kept, 45 bases in frame from base 1. The germline V gene (reference sequence) sets CDR1 to LNHDA and CDR2 to SQIVND.

The sample consisted of PBMCs. The sequence came from a woman aged 25 to 39 in good health and CMV-seropositive. Recombination linked TRBV19 to TRBJ2-6; no D segment can be confidently identified. The nucleotide sequence is TGTGCCAGTAGTATTTTCCTCTCTGGGGCCAACGTCCTGACTTTC. It specifies CASSIFLSGANVLTF.